This passage covers 18 T cell receptor beta chains from one sample sequenced in a study of T cells in Graves' hyperthyroidism and ophthalmopathy. The source material, RNA transcripts, was used to amplify TCR beta CDR3 regions. The HTBI set primed first-round TCR CDR3 RT-PCR. MiXCR, run by TCRdb on the multiplex PCR reads, gives a single entry per CDR3 protein. The table has about 96,000 distinct CDR3 sequences, around 52% seen once. Sequenced: blood. All receptors come from a woman in her thirties or forties with Graves' hyperthyroidism.

This chain links TRBV29-1 with TRBJ1-4; TRBD1 agrees at 9 bases. Germline values: CDR1 SQVTM, CDR2 ANQGSEA. The CDR3 length is 16 residues. The junction had 10 bases not matched to a gene; V was cut back by 8 bases and J by 0 bases. In DNA, the CDR3 is TGCAGCAGTAGACACAGGGGGCGTGCAACTAATGAAAAACTGTTTTTT. It codes for CSSRHRGRATNEKLFF. Using reference TRBV29-1 and TRBJ1-4 for the parts outside the CDR3, the full variable domain is SAVISQKPSRDICQRGTSLTIQCQVDSQVTMMFWYRQQPGQSLTLIATANQGSEATYESGFVIDKFPISRPNLTFSTLTVSNMSPEDSSIYLCSSRHRGRATNEKLFFGSGTQLSVL.

This clonotype has more than one count but fewer than ten. V is TRBV15 and J is TRBJ1-5; D unresolved. The length of the CDR3 is 12 residues. Germline values: CDR1 LNHNV, CDR2 YYDKDF (reference sequence). Trimming removed 2 bases at V and 6 bases at J, with 5 bases between. Here the CDR3 reads CATSRWGQPQHF. DNA for the CDR3: TGTGCCACCAGCAGATGGGGTCAGCCCCAGCATTTT. Full variable domain (remainder filled in from reference TRBV15 and TRBJ1-5): DAMVIQNPRYQVTQFGKPVTLSCSQTLNHNVMYWYQQKSSQAPKLLFHYYDKDFNNEADTPDNFQSRRPNTSFCFLDIRSPGLGDTAMYLCATSRWGQPQHFGDGTRLSIL.

This chain links TRBV4-1 with TRBJ1-6; possibly TRBD1 for D (5 bases). V was clipped by 2 bases and J by 6 bases, with 8 bases between them. The V gene's germline CDR1 is MGHRA and CDR2 YSYEKL. This CDR3 has 14 amino acids. The CDR3 reads CASSQRQFNSPLHF. The CDR3 DNA follows: TGCGCCAGCAGCCAAAGACAGTTTAATTCACCCCTCCACTTT.

The chain has TRBV7-9 and TRBJ2-5, with no clear D. Germline CDR1 SEHNR, CDR2 FQNEAQ (reference sequence). The CDR3 length is 12 residues. The V end was cut by 4 bases, the J end by 5 bases, with 8 bases between. CDR3 amino acids: CASSSAGETQYF. The CDR3 coding sequence is TGTGCCAGCAGCTCGGCCGGGGAGACCCAGTACTTC.

This clonotype was seen repeatedly, ten times or more. The chain combines TRBV19 with TRBJ2-7, with a weak D call TRBD1 (5 bases). Germline CDR1 LNHDA, CDR2 SQIVND (reference sequence). Trimming took 3 bases from V and 6 from J, leaving 24 bases between them. The CDR3 totals 17 residues. In DNA, the CDR3 is TGTGCCAGTAGTATCGATGGCAGGGTGGGTTTAGAAGCCGAGCAGTACTTC. Its translation is CASSIDGRVGLEAEQYF.

This clonotype showed up many times. The chain employs TRBV7-2 and TRBJ1-3; the D gene is possibly TRBD1 (5 bases). The CDR3 covers 14 residues. V lost 2 bases and J lost 4, with 9 bases in between. Germline CDR1 reads SGHTA; CDR2 reads FQGNSA. The CDR3 nucleotides read TGTGCCAGCAGCTTAAGCCAGGGAGGAAACACCATATATTTT. Its protein product is CASSLSQGGNTIYF.

The table lists this clonotype with many counts. This rearrangement joins TRBV6-1 to TRBJ2-7, with a weak D call TRBD1 (5 bases). V dropped 4 bases and J dropped 3 bases, with 10 bases sitting between them. CDR3 size: 13 residues. Looked up from germline, CDR1 is MNHNS and CDR2 is SASEGT. The CDR3 nucleotides read TGTGCCAGCAGTGGACAGCCGAACTACGAGCAGTACTTC. This encodes CASSGQPNYEQYF.

The chain joins TRBV7-6 to TRBJ1-4; the D gene is possibly TRBD1 (5 bases). The V and J ends lost 6 bases and 10 bases respectively, with 9 bases between them. This CDR3 has 11 residues. Germline V lookup: CDR1 SGHVS, CDR2 FNYEAQ. The CDR3 nucleotides are TGTGCCAGCAGGGGGACGACAAAACTGTTTTTT. This sequence encodes CASRGTTKLFF. Full variable domain (remainder filled in from reference TRBV7-6 and TRBJ1-4): GAGVSQSPRYKVTKRGQDVALRCDPISGHVSLYWYRQALGQGPEFLTYFNYEAQQDKSGLPNDRFSAERPEGSISTLTIQRTEQRDSAMYRCASRGTTKLFFGSGTQLSVL.

V is TRBV7-9 and J is TRBJ2-2; D is possibly TRBD2 (6 bases). The V and J ends lost 1 base and 3 bases respectively, with 15 bases between them. The CDR3 totals 17 residues. Germline CDR1 is SEHNR and CDR2 is FQNEAQ (reference sequence). The CDR3 region has the DNA TGTGCCAGCAGCTTAGGACCAGCGGGTTGGGACACCGGGGAGCTGTTTTTT. Translating gives CASSLGPAGWDTGELFF.

This clonotype was recorded many times. The V gene is TRBV5-8, the J gene TRBJ2-7; D may be TRBD1 (6 bases). The CDR3 has 14 amino acids. Per germline, CDR1 SGHTS and CDR2 YDEGEE. V was pared by 3 bases and J by 3 bases, with 13 bases between. In DNA form, the CDR3 reads TGTGCCAGCAGCTCCCCGGACAGATTCTACGAGCAGTACTTC. Translating gives CASSSPDRFYEQYF.

This clonotype was observed at least ten times. This sequence joins TRBV7-2 and TRBJ2-5; tentatively, D is TRBD2 (6 bases). This CDR3 spans 15 amino acids. Trimming removed 4 bases at V and 1 base at J, with 13 bases between. Germline V gene data show CDR1 as SGHTA and CDR2 as FQGNSA. The CDR3 spells CASSYGGNTQETQYF. CDR3 DNA sequence: TGTGCCAGCAGCTACGGCGGGAATACCCAAGAGACCCAGTACTTC.

The rearrangement joins TRBV9 to TRBJ2-2; 7 bases fit TRBD2. This CDR3 spans 20 amino acids. The V gene's germline CDR1 is SGDLS and CDR2 YYNGEE. The J segment lost 3 bases and the V segment lost 4 bases, leaving 21 bases of the junction unmatched. Written as DNA, the CDR3 is TGTGCCAGCAGCCCAGCGCAAATTGGGAGGGCCGGAGCGGACACCGGGGAGCTGTTTTTT. The encoded protein is CASSPAQIGRAGADTGELFF.

This clonotype has a count of ten or more. The chain uses TRBV20-1 and TRBJ1-1; D is ambiguous. Germline V gene lookup returns CDR1 DFQATT and CDR2 SNEGSKA (reference sequence). CDR3 length: 14 residues. V was clipped by 3 bases and J by 8 bases, with 19 bases between them. The chain's CDR3 is CSASVEVKRLEAFF. The CDR3 DNA is TGCAGTGCTAGTGTAGAGGTTAAGAGGTTGGAAGCTTTCTTT.

This clonotype was seen repeatedly, ten times or more. The chain joins TRBV6-1 to TRBJ2-5; a weak D match, TRBD1 (5 bases). Germline V gives CDR1 MNHNS, CDR2 SASEGT. Deletions cut 4 bases from V and 1 base from J, with 10 bases between. This CDR3 spans 14 amino acids. CDR3 sequence (DNA): TGTGCCAGCAGTGCATTGGACACCCAAGAGACCCAGTACTTC. The encoded protein is CASSALDTQETQYF.

The chain couples TRBV20-1 to TRBJ2-7, with 9 bases that match TRBD2. V shed 6 bases, J shed 2 bases, and the junction held 5 bases outside the gene matches. CDR1 DFQATT and CDR2 SNEGSKA come from the germline V gene (reference sequence). This CDR3 region has 13 residues. CDR3 in DNA: TGCAGTGCCCCGGGACTAGCTACCTACGAGCAGTACTTC. This codes for CSAPGLATYEQYF.

The chain uses TRBV7-8 and TRBJ2-7, with 7 positions matching TRBD1. Germline V lookup: CDR1 SGHVS, CDR2 FQNEAQ. V trimming: 1 base; J trimming: 2 bases; junction bases outside the gene matches: 5. The CDR3 length is 15 residues. CDR3 residues: CASSLVTGETYEQYF. Written as DNA, the CDR3 is TGTGCCAGCAGCTTAGTTACAGGGGAAACCTACGAGCAGTACTTC.

The chain joins TRBV30 to TRBJ2-2, with unresolved D. The CDR3 loop spans 12 amino acids. CDR1 GTSNPN and CDR2 SVGIG come from the germline V gene (reference sequence). The germline V and J ends were trimmed by 1 base and 3 bases, with 3 bases remaining between them. In DNA form, the CDR3 reads TGTGCCTGGAGTGAATACACCGGGGAGCTGTTTTTT. Translation: CAWSEYTGELFF.

The chain carries TRBV14 and TRBJ1-1; D not resolved. Trimming shortened V by 0 bases and J by 6 bases, and 17 bases separated the two germline ends. The CDR3 is made up of 16 amino acids. From germline, CDR1 is SGHDN and CDR2 FVKESK. The DNA for the CDR3 is TGTGCCAGCAGCCAAGACATAGGACGGCAGATTCCTGAAGCTTTCTTT. This gives the protein CASSQDIGRQIPEAFF.